This T cell receptor beta chain was obtained from a study of T-cell memory formation after mild COVID-19. Study outcomes and limitations: Contracting CD4+ clones were located mainly in CM and EM, and CD8+ clones in EMRA.

Only a few counts were recorded for this clonotype. The target antigen is unknown. Trimming shortened V by 6 bases and J by 6 bases, and 2 bases separated the two germline ends. The germline CDR1 and CDR2 sequences are MNHEY and SVGEGT. The CDR3 is made up of 10 amino acids. TCRdb re-analysed the 5' RACE reads in MiXCR, keeping a single row per CDR3 protein. The sample lists fewer than 600,000 distinct CDR3 sequences, less than 25% occurring once. The receptor was derived from an adult woman who had mild COVID-19 (a few samples of this study predate the infection). Cell type and time point are not known. The rearrangement uses TRBV6-2 or TRBV6-3 and TRBJ2-2, with D unclear. The sequenced material came from PBMCs or a T cell subset sorted from them (not recorded which). The CDR3 here is CASRAGELFF. CDR3 DNA: TGTGCCAGCAGAGCCGGGGAGCTGTTTTTT.